A single sample gave rise to the 21 T cell receptor beta chains below, sequenced in a study of blood T cell repertoires in COVID-19. The method was immunoSEQ multiplex PCR; TCRdb's version includes in-frame clones alone and lacks a portion of them. The data hold 200,000 to 250,000 clones, with 85% to 90% observed a single time. Sequencing was performed on PBMCs or T cells enriched from blood (not recorded which). The receptor set was obtained from a man younger than 40 who had been exposed to COVID-19.

This rearrangement joins TRBV6-4 to TRBJ2-1, with D possibly TRBD2 on 6 matching bases. Germline V gives CDR1 MRHNA, CDR2 SNTAGT. The CDR3 spans 12 residues. CDR3 coding DNA: TGTGTGGGGGGAACCTCCTACAATGAGCAGTTCTTC. Encoded protein: CVGGTSYNEQFF.

This clone was counted once. The V and J genes are TRBV7-9 and TRBJ1-2, with a weak D call TRBD1 (6 bases). This CDR3 has 13 residues. Trimming removed 1 base at V and 8 bases at J, with 11 bases between. The germline V gene has CDR1 SEHNR and CDR2 FQNEAQ (reference sequence). The CDR3 DNA sequence: TGTGCCAGCAGCTTAGTTACCCAGGGGGGCTACACCTTC. Amino acid sequence: CASSLVTQGGYTF.

The genes are TRBV24-1 and TRBJ2-3; tentative D call: TRBD2 (6 bases). Trimming left V 2 bases short and J 1 base short, with 9 bases between. This CDR3 is 15 amino acids long. The germline CDR1 and CDR2 sequences are KGHDR and SFDVKD. CDR3 bases: TGTGCCACCAGTGATTCGTCGGGGGGCACAGATACGCAGTATTTT. This gives the protein CATSDSSGGTDTQYF.

This clone was recorded once. The chain is built from TRBV18 and TRBJ1-1; 12 bases align to TRBD1. V gave up 2 bases and J gave up 3 bases; unmatched junction bases: 10. The CDR3 is 18 residues long. The germline CDR1 and CDR2 sequences are KGHSH and LQKENI. CDR3 sequence: CASSPLGQGAVSDTEAFF. Here the CDR3 DNA reads TGTGCCAGCTCACCATTGGGACAGGGGGCGGTTAGCGACACTGAAGCTTTCTTT.

The chain recombines TRBV6-2 or TRBV6-3 with TRBJ2-1; 7 nucleotides align to TRBD1. V trimming: 5 bases; J trimming: 2 bases; junction bases outside the gene matches: 15. The CDR3 sequence is 18 residues long. Germline-derived CDR1 and CDR2 are MNHEY and SVGEGT. CDR3 coding DNA: TGTGCCAGCAGTGATGGGACAGACAGAGGAGTAACCTACAATGAGCAGTTCTTC. Translation: CASSDGTDRGVTYNEQFF.

V is TRBV7-2 and J is TRBJ1-1, with D unresolved. This CDR3 is built from 14 residues. The V and J ends lost 1 base and 5 bases respectively, with 11 bases between them. Germline assignment: CDR1 SGHTA and CDR2 FQGNSA. CDR3 in DNA: TGTGCCAGCAGCTTAGGTCGAACAATGACTGAAGCTTTCTTT. It specifies CASSLGRTMTEAFF.

The V gene is TRBV5-4, the J gene TRBJ1-3; D remains ambiguous. Per germline, CDR1 SGHNT and CDR2 YYREEE (reference sequence). This CDR3 spans 13 amino acids. The V end was cut by 7 bases, the J end by 4 bases, with 12 bases between. CDR3 sequence: CASWAWAGNTIYF. The DNA for the CDR3 is TGTGCCAGCTGGGCCTGGGCGGGAAACACCATATATTTT. Looking up the rest from reference TRBV5-4 and TRBJ1-3 gives the full variable domain: ETGVTQSPTHLIKTRGQQVTLRCSSQSGHNTVSWYQQALGQGPQFIFQYYREEENGRGNFPPRFSGLQFPNYSSELNVNALELDDSALYLCASWAWAGNTIYFGEGSWLTVV.

In its sample, this clone was seen once. The V and J genes are TRBV4-1 and TRBJ2-7; perhaps TRBD1 as D (5 bases). The CDR3 loop spans 12 amino acids. Germline V gene sequence: CDR1 MGHRA, CDR2 YSYEKL. V gave up 0 bases and J gave up 7 bases, with 7 bases separating them. The CDR3 loop is CASSQDRVEQYF. The DNA of the CDR3 is TGCGCCAGCAGCCAAGACAGGGTGGAGCAGTACTTC.

The CDR3 bases are TGTGCCAGCAGCTTCTCGAAAACTAGGGGACCCAGGGGCGAGACCCAGTACTTC. Residues: CASSFSKTRGPRGETQYF. This chain uses TRBV7-2 with TRBJ2-5, with a possible D match to TRBD1 (6 bases). This CDR3 has 18 residues. Germline V gene data show CDR1 as SGHTA and CDR2 as FQGNSA. V lost 3 bases and J lost 5, with 25 bases in between.

The chain carries TRBV6-5 and TRBJ2-7; 8 positions match TRBD1. This CDR3 contains 12 residues. The V and J ends lost 6 bases and 4 bases, in that order; junction bases with no gene match: 2. The germline V gene has CDR1 MNHEY and CDR2 SVGAGI. The CDR3 sequence is CASSRTGYEQYF. The CDR3 coding sequence is TGTGCCAGCAGCCGGACAGGGTACGAGCAGTACTTC.

The chain recombines TRBV5-1 with TRBJ2-7; unclear D gene. This CDR3 comprises 12 residues. The germline gives CDR1 SGHRS, CDR2 YFSETQ. V was cut by 4 bases and J by 4 bases, with 9 bases left in between. The CDR3 region is CASSQNRYEQYF. CDR3 DNA: TGCGCCAGCAGCCAAAACCGGTACGAGCAGTACTTC.

The V gene is TRBV27, the J gene TRBJ1-4; tentatively, D is TRBD1 (5 bases). The CDR3 has 14 residues. V was trimmed by 7 bases and J by 8 bases, leaving 17 bases between them. Germline CDR1 and CDR2: MNHEY and SMNVEV (reference sequence). The chain's CDR3 is CASTVGRGSEKLFF. CDR3 DNA: TGTGCCAGCACCGTGGGTAGGGGAAGCGAAAAACTGTTTTTT. The entire variable domain, with the rest obtained from reference TRBV27 and TRBJ1-4, is as follows: EAQVTQNPRYLITVTGKKLTVTCSQNMNHEYMSWYRQDPGLGLRQIYYSMNVEVTDKGDVPEGYKVSRKEKRNFPLILESPSPNQTSLYFCASTVGRGSEKLFFGSGTQLSVL.

The chain combines TRBV2 with TRBJ1-6, with D possibly TRBD1 on 5 matching bases. V lost 6 bases, J lost 5 bases, and 14 bases lay in between. Germline V CDR1 and CDR2: SNHLY, FYNNEI. This CDR3 contains 15 residues. The DNA of the CDR3 is TGTGCCAGCAGCACCTCGGTCAGGGATAATTCACCCCTCCACTTT. This gives the protein CASSTSVRDNSPLHF. The whole variable domain, filled in from reference TRBV2 and TRBJ1-6, reads EPEVTQTPSHQVTQMGQEVILRCVPISNHLYFYWYRQILGQKVEFLVSFYNNEISEKSEIFDDQFSVERPDGSNFTLKIRSTKLEDSAMYFCASSTSVRDNSPLHFGNGTRLTVT.

The genes are TRBV11-2 and TRBJ1-6, with 7 nucleotides matching TRBD1. J gave up 10 bases and V 5 bases, and 8 bases lay outside the gene matches. Germline CDR1 SGHAT, CDR2 FQNNGV. CDR3 size: 14 residues. CDR3 nucleotide sequence: TGTGCCAGCAGCAAAGACAGGGTAGGGTCACCCCTCCACTTT. This encodes CASSKDRVGSPLHF.

The chain employs TRBV9 and TRBJ1-2; unclear D gene. Trimming shortened V by 0 bases and J by 8 bases, and 11 bases separated the two germline ends. Per the germline V gene, CDR1 is SGDLS and CDR2 is YYNGEE. This CDR3 has 13 amino acids. CDR3 amino acids: CASSVEEQWGYTF. The CDR3 nucleotides are TGTGCCAGCAGCGTAGAGGAACAGTGGGGCTACACCTTC.

The V and J genes are TRBV11-2 and TRBJ1-2; 9 nucleotides agree with TRBD1. V dropped 5 bases and J dropped 8; count of bases not matched to a gene: 18. This CDR3 contains 17 residues. Germline CDR1 and CDR2: SGHAT and FQNNGV. The CDR3 region is CASSDRRRDRVVGGYTF. The CDR3 DNA reads TGTGCCAGCAGCGATAGGCGCCGGGACAGGGTGGTGGGGGGCTACACCTTC.

This clone has only a few counts. Other DNA variants within this sample encode the same CDR3. V usage is TRBV4-1 and J usage is TRBJ1-5; no clear D. Germline values: CDR1 MGHRA, CDR2 YSYEKL. The CDR3 has 14 residues. V gave up 5 bases and J gave up 2 bases, with 10 bases separating them. CDR3 loop: CASSDTGRNQPQHF. The CDR3 region has the DNA TGCGCCAGCAGCGATACTGGTCGCAATCAGCCCCAGCATTTT.

This chain joins TRBV6-1 and TRBJ2-7, with 8 bases lining up with TRBD1. Per the germline V gene, CDR1 is MNHNS and CDR2 is SASEGT. The J segment lost 1 base and the V segment lost 2 bases, leaving 7 bases of the junction unmatched. The CDR3 totals 16 residues. Here the CDR3 DNA reads TGTGCCAGCAGTGAATCTTTGGACAGGGCATCCTACGAGCAGTACTTC. Protein product: CASSESLDRASYEQYF.

The chain links TRBV29-1 to TRBJ1-2; D gene unclear. In germline, CDR1 is SQVTM, CDR2 ANQGSEA. The CDR3 covers 13 residues. The V and J ends lost 5 bases and 0 bases respectively, with 10 bases between them. The CDR3: CSVRARTNYGYTF. CDR3 DNA: TGCAGCGTTCGTGCCAGAACTAACTATGGCTACACCTTC. The whole variable domain, remainder taken from reference TRBV29-1 and TRBJ1-2, is SAVISQKPSRDICQRGTSLTIQCQVDSQVTMMFWYRQQPGQSLTLIATANQGSEATYESGFVIDKFPISRPNLTFSTLTVSNMSPEDSSIYLCSVRARTNYGYTFGSGTRLTVV.

The rearrangement links TRBV3-1 (or the pseudogene TRBV3-2) to TRBJ2-5, with D possibly matching TRBD2 (5 bases). V was cut by 3 bases and J by 1 base, with 12 bases left in between. The CDR3 is made up of 15 amino acids. From germline, CDR1 is LGHDT and CDR2 YNNKEL (reference sequence). The CDR3 protein is CASSQETRIQETQYF. DNA for the CDR3: TGTGCCAGCAGCCAGGAAACTAGGATCCAAGAGACCCAGTACTTC.

CDR3 nucleotide sequence: TGTGCCAGCAGTGTCCTGGGACAGAACACTGAAGCTTTCTTT. Amino acid sequence: CASSVLGQNTEAFF. The rearrangement uses TRBV2 and TRBJ1-1, with D perhaps TRBD1 (6 bases). Deletions cut 4 bases from V and 1 base from J, with 10 bases between. The CDR3 runs 14 residues. The germline V gene has CDR1 SNHLY and CDR2 FYNNEI.